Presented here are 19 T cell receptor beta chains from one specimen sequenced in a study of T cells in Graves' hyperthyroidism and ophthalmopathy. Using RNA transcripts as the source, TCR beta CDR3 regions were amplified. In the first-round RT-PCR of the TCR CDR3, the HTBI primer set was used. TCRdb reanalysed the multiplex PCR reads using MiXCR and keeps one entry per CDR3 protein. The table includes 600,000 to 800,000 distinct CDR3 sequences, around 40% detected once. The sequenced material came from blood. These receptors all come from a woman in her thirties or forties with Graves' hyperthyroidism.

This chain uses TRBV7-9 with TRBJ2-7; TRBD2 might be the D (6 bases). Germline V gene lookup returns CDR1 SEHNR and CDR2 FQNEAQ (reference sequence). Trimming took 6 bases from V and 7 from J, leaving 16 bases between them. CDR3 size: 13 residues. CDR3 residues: CASSYQGLGEQYF. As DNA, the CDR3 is TGTGCCAGCAGTTACCAGGGACTTGGTGAGCAGTACTTC.

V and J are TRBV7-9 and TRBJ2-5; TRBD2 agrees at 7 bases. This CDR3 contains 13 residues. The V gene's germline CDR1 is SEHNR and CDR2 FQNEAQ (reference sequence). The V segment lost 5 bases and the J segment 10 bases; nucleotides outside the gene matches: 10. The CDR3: CASSQDWGGDQYF. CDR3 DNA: TGTGCCAGCAGCCAAGATTGGGGGGGGGACCAGTACTTC.

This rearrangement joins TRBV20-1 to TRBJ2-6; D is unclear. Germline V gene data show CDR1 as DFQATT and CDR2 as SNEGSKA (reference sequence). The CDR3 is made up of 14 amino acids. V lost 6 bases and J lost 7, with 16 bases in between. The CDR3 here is CSACPIKCANVLTF. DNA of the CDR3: TGCAGTGCCTGCCCCATAAAGTGCGCCAACGTCCTGACTTTC.

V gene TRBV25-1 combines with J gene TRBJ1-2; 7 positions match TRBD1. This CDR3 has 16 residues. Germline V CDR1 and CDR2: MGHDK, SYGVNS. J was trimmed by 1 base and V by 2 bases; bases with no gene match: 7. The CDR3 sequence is CASSELLGTVNYGYTF. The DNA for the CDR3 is TGTGCCAGCAGTGAACTTTTGGGGACAGTTAACTATGGCTACACCTTC.

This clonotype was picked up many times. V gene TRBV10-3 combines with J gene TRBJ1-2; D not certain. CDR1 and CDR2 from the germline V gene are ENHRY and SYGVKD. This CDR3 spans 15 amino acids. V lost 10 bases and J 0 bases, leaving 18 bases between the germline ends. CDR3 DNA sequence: TGTGCCACCGCTGGAGGCAGGTCGTCTAACTATGGCTACACCTTC. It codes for CATAGGRSSNYGYTF.

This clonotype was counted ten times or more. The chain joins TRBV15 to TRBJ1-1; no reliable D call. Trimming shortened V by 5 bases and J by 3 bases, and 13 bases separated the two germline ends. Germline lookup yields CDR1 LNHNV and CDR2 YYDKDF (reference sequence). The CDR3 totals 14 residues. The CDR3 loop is CATSLRGAHTEAFF. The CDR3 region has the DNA TGTGCCACCAGCTTGCGAGGAGCGCACACTGAAGCTTTCTTT. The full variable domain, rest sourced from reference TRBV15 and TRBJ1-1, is DAMVIQNPRYQVTQFGKPVTLSCSQTLNHNVMYWYQQKSSQAPKLLFHYYDKDFNNEADTPDNFQSRRPNTSFCFLDIRSPGLGDTAMYLCATSLRGAHTEAFFGQGTRLTVV.

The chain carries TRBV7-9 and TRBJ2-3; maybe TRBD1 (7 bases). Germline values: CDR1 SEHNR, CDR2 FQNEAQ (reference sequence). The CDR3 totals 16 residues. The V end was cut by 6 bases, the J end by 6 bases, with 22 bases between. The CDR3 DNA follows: TGTGCCAGCAGTGGCGGCGGGACAGCAACGAGGGATACGCAGTATTTT. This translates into CASSGGGTATRDTQYF.

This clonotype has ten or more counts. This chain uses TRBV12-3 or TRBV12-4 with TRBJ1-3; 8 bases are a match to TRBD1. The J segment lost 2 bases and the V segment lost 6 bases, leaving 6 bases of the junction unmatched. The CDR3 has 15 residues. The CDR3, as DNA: TGTGCCAGCAGAGAAGACAGGGGCGCTGGAAACACCATATATTTT. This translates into CASREDRGAGNTIYF.

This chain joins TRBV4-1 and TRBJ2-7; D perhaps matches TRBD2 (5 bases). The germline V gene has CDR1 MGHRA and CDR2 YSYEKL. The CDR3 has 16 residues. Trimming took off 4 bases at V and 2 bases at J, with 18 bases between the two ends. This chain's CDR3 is CASSPGWIGSTYEQYF. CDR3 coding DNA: TGCGCCAGCAGCCCGGGATGGATCGGCAGTACCTACGAGCAGTACTTC.

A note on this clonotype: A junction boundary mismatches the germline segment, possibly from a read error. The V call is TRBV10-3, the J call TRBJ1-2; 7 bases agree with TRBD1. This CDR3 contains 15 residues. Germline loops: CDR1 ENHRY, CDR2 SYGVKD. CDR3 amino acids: CASSYSKYRGEGYTF. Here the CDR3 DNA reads TGTGCCAGCAGTTACTCGAAGTACAGGGGAGAGGGCTACACCTTC.

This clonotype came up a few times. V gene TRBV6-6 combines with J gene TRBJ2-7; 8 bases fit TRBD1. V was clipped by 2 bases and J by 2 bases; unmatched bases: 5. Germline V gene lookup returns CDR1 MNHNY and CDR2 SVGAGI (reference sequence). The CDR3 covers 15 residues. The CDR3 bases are TGTGCCAGCAGTTACGAAGGGACAGGTCCCTACGAGCAGTACTTC. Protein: CASSYEGTGPYEQYF.

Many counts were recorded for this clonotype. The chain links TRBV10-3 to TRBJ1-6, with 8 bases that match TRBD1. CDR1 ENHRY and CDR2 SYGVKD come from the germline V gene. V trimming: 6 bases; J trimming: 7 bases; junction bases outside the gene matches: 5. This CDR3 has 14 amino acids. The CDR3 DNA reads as TGTGCCATCAGCGGACAGGGTTGGAATTCACCCCTCCACTTT. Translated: CAISGQGWNSPLHF.

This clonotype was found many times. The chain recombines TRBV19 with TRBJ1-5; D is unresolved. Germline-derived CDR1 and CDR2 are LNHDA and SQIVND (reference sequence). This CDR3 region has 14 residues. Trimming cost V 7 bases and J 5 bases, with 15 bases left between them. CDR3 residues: CASTPEAAYQPQHF. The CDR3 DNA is TGTGCCAGTACCCCCGAGGCAGCCTATCAGCCCCAGCATTTT.

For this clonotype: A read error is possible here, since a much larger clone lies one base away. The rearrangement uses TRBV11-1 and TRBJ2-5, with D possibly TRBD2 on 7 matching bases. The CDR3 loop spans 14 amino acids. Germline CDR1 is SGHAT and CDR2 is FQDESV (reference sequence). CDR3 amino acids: CAGSQGRERETQYF. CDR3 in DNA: TGTGCCGGCAGCCAGGGGCGGGAGCGGGAGACCCAGTACTTC.

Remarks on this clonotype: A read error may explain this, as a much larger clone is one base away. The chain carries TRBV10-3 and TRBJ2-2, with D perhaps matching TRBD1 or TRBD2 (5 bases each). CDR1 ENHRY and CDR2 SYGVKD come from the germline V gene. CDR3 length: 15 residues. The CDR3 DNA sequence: TGTGCCATCAGTCCAGGGCAAAGAAACACCGGGGAGCTGGTTTTT. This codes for CAISPGQRNTGELVF.

CDR3 DNA sequence: TGTGCCATCAGTGAGGGAGCGGCAGGGGGCAATCAGCCCCAGCATTTT. It encodes CAISEGAAGGNQPQHF. The chain combines TRBV10-3 with TRBJ1-5, with D tentatively TRBD1 (6 bases). The CDR3 runs to 16 residues. CDR1 is ENHRY, CDR2 SYGVKD, per germline. The V end lost 2 bases, the J end lost 2 bases, and 13 bases lay between the germline ends.

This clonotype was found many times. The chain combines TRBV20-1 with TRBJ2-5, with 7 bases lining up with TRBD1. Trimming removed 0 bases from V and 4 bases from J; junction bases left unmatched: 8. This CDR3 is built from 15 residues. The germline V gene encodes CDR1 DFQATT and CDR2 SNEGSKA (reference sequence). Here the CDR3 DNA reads TGCAGTGCTAGAGATCGAGGGGGCCTTGGAGAGACCCAGTACTTC. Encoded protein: CSARDRGGLGETQYF.

The DNA for the CDR3 is TGTGCCAGCATAGCCCGGGGTAGCAATCAGCCCCAGCATTTT. Its translation: CASIARGSNQPQHF. The chain is built from TRBV2 and TRBJ1-5; D uncertain. In germline, CDR1 is SNHLY, CDR2 FYNNEI. V gave up 7 bases and J gave up 0 bases, with 10 bases separating them. This CDR3 is 14 amino acids long.

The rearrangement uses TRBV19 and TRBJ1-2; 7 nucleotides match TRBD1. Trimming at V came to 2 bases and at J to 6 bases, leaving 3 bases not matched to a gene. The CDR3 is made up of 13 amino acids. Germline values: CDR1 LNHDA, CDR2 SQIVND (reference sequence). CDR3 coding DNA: TGTGCCAGTAGTATACGAGGGACAGATGGCTACACCTTC. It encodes CASSIRGTDGYTF.